A selection of T cell receptor beta chains follows, all from one sample in a study of blood T cell repertoires in COVID-19. The table came from immunoSEQ multiplex PCR; TCRdb's copy has only in-frame clones and leaves some out. The sample yields about 13,000 clones, around 90% seen once. The sample comprised peripheral blood. These receptors came from a human donor in a cohort sampled during active COVID-19. Both conserved end residues are part of each CDR3. The D gene is left open where the match is weak. Clone size is not always given. Where it is, it says once, few, many or a class for expanded clones.

NA TRBJ2-7 11 TRBV3-1/TRBV3-2 NA TGTGCCAGCAGCCAGAGAGACGAGCAGTACTTC CASSQRDEQYF
NA TRBJ1-5 14 TRBV5-8 NA TGTGCCAGCAGCTTGGGACAGAACAATCAGCCCCAGCATTTT CASSLGQNNQPQHF
TRBD1 TRBJ2-2 15 TRBV9 NA TGTGCCAGCAGCGTAGATGTAGGGGGCCCCGGGGAGCTGTTTTTT CASSVDVGGPGELFF
NA TRBJ1-5 15 TRBV21-1 once TGTGCCAGCAGCAAAGAACGACAAAAGCATCAGCCCCAGCATTTT CASSKERQKHQPQHF
TRBD1 TRBJ1-3 15 TRBV7-9 few TGTGCCAGCAGCCCGACAGGGGTTTCGGGAAACACCATATATTTT CASSPTGVSGNTIYF
NA TRBJ2-5 15 TRBV9 NA TGTGCCAGCAGCTACAACCAGGGTAACGGAGAGACCCAGTACTTC CASSYNQGNGETQYF
TRBD1 TRBJ1-1 12 TRBV5-1 NA TGCGCCAGCGGAACAGGGGACACTGAAGCTTTCTTT CASGTGDTEAFF
NA TRBJ1-5 13 TRBV12-3/TRBV12-4 NA TGTGCCAGCAGTTTAACACGCGGACAGCCCCAGCATTTT CASSLTRGQPQHF
TRBD1 TRBJ2-1 17 TRBV9 NA TGTGCCAGCAGCGTAAAGCCGGGACAGGGATTACAACATGAGCAGTTCTTC CASSVKPGQGLQHEQFF
NA TRBJ2-5 12 TRBV27 NA TGTGCCAGCGGTGAACGGCAAGAGACCCAGTACTTC CASGERQETQYF
TRBD1 TRBJ1-6 17 TRBV5-6 NA TGTGCCAGCAGCGTAGGACAGGGGGCCTTAGGGCCCTCACCCCTCCACTTT CASSVGQGALGPSPLHF
NA TRBJ1-5 14 TRBV28 NA TGTGCCAGCAGGCAGGGGAGTGTAAATCAGCCCCAGCATTTT CASRQGSVNQPQHF
NA TRBJ2-1 14 TRBV5-1 NA TGCGCCAGCAGCTTAGGGACTGGGCGAAATGAGCAGTTCTTC CASSLGTGRNEQFF
NA TRBJ1-6 17 TRBV9 few TGTGCCAGCAGCGTAGAGAGAGGGCCCTCCTATAATTCACCCCTCCACTTT CASSVERGPSYNSPLHF
TRBD2 TRBJ2-3 14 TRBV28 once TGTGCCAGCAGTCTAGGGACTATCACAGATACGCAGTATTTT CASSLGTITDTQYF
TRBD1 TRBJ2-7 16 TRBV11-2 NA TGTGCCAGCAGCTTAGAAATTTCGGACAGGGGAGCCGAGCAGTACTTC CASSLEISDRGAEQYF
TRBD2 TRBJ2-1 15 TRBV10-3 NA TGTGCCATGAGAACGGGGACTAGCGGGAGAGATGAGCAGTTCTTC CAMRTGTSGRDEQFF
NA TRBJ2-7 13 TRBV12-3/TRBV12-4 NA TGTGCCAGCAGTAAAACAGGGTCCTACGAGCAGTACTTC CASSKTGSYEQYF
TRBD1 TRBJ1-1 15 TRBV4-3 NA TGCGCCAGCAGCCGGCACAGGGGGACGAACACTGAAGCTTTCTTT CASSRHRGTNTEAFF
TRBD2 TRBJ2-1 15 TRBV6-1 once TGTGCCAGCAGTGAAGGTTCTAGCGGGATTGGTGAGCAGTTCTTC CASSEGSSGIGEQFF
NA TRBJ2-3 14 TRBV5-1 NA TGCGCCAGCAGCTCCGGGACTAGCACAGATACGCAGTATTTT CASSSGTSTDTQYF
TRBD1 TRBJ1-2 18 TRBV5-1 NA TGCGCCAGCAGCCCCGCCAATGAGTTTGACAGGGCCTACTATGGCTACACCTTC CASSPANEFDRAYYGYTF
TRBD1 TRBJ1-4 14 TRBV6-7 once TGTGCCAGCAGGTCGACAGGGGAAGAAGAAAAACTGTTTTTT CASRSTGEEEKLFF
NA TRBJ2-1 14 TRBV7-9 NA TGTGCCAGCAGCTTAGGGGGCCCGCACAATGAGCAGTTCTTC CASSLGGPHNEQFF
TRBD2 TRBJ2-1 15 TRBV24-1 once TGTGCCACCAGTGATCACCGGGACTACTACAATGAGCAGTTCTTC CATSDHRDYYNEQFF
TRBD2 TRBJ2-1 15 TRBV11-3 NA TGTGCCAGCAGCCCCGGGACTAGCGGCCCCAATGAGCAGTTCTTC CASSPGTSGPNEQFF
NA TRBJ1-2 14 TRBV7-8 NA TGTGCCAGCAGCTTCAATACGGGGAACTATGGCTACACCTTC CASSFNTGNYGYTF
TRBD2 TRBJ2-3 15 TRBV4-1 NA TGCGCCAGCAGCCAACTCGAGCGGGAACAAGATACGCAGTATTTT CASSQLEREQDTQYF
TRBD1 TRBJ1-5 13 TRBV6-5 once TGTGCCAGCAGCCGGGGACAGTTGCAGCCCCAGCATTTT CASSRGQLQPQHF
TRBD2 TRBJ2-1 17 TRBV5-5 NA TGTGCCAGCAGCCAGATCCGACTAGCGGTAACCGGGAGTGAGCAGTTCTTC CASSQIRLAVTGSEQFF
TRBD2 TRBJ2-2 15 TRBV27 NA TGTGCCAGCAGACTAGCGGGAGGAAACACCGGGGAGCTGTTTTTT CASRLAGGNTGELFF
TRBD2 TRBJ2-7 17 TRBV10-1 NA TGCGCCAGCAGTGACCTCCTAGCGGGAGGGTTACCAGGCGAGCAGTACTTC CASSDLLAGGLPGEQYF
TRBD2 TRBJ2-1 16 TRBV7-4 NA TGTGCCAGCAACCAAAAGAGCGGGAGCAGTAGTAATGAGCAGTTCTTC CASNQKSGSSSNEQFF
TRBD2 TRBJ2-3 16 TRBV5-1 once TGCGCCAGCAGCTTAGGGACTAGCGGGAGAACAGATACGCAGTATTTT CASSLGTSGRTDTQYF
TRBD1 TRBJ2-7 16 TRBV5-4 NA TGTGCCAGCAGCCAAGGACAGGGGGCAAAGCATTACGAGCAGTACTTC CASSQGQGAKHYEQYF
NA TRBJ2-5 13 TRBV10-1 NA TGCGCCAGTTCGACAGGATCTCAAGAGACCCAGTACTTC CASSTGSQETQYF
NA TRBJ2-1 15 TRBV28 NA TGTGCCAGCAGTTTATTAGCAGGGGGACTGAATGAGCAGTTCTTC CASSLLAGGLNEQFF
NA TRBJ2-2 13 TRBV5-6 NA TGTGCCAGCAAACAGGGTGAAACCGGGGAGCTGTTTTTT CASKQGETGELFF
NA TRBJ2-3 15 TRBV9 NA TGTGCCAGCAGCGCCATGTCCAGCGGGACAGATACGCAGTATTTT CASSAMSSGTDTQYF
NA TRBJ2-1 15 TRBV2 NA TGTGCCAGCAGTAACGCTGGGCAGGCCAACAATGAGCAGTTCTTC CASSNAGQANNEQFF
NA TRBJ2-2 15 TRBV2 NA TGTGCCAGCGGGGAAGACAGGGAGGGCACCGGGGAGCTGTTTTTT CASGEDREGTGELFF
TRBD1 TRBJ2-3 14 TRBV28 NA TGTGCCAGCAGAGGGACAGTTAGCACAGATACGCAGTATTTT CASRGTVSTDTQYF
TRBD2 TRBJ2-1 16 TRBV11-2 once TGTGCCAGCAGCTTAAGGCTAGCGGGAGGGTACAATGAGCAGTTCTTC CASSLRLAGGYNEQFF
TRBD1 TRBJ2-1 14 TRBV24-1 NA TGTGCCACCAGTGCGACAGGGCTGGGGAATGAGCAGTTCTTC CATSATGLGNEQFF
TRBD2 TRBJ2-3 18 TRBV4-3 once TGCGCCAGCAGCCAAGGTCGGGGACTAGCGGGGTTATTGGATACGCAGTATTTT CASSQGRGLAGLLDTQYF
NA TRBJ2-7 13 TRBV10-1 NA TGCGCCAGCAGTGAACAGAGCTCCTACGAGCAGTACTTC CASSEQSSYEQYF
TRBD2 TRBJ2-5 14 TRBV10-1 NA TGCGCCAGCAGTGACCGGGAGGGCCAAGAGACCCAGTACTTC CASSDREGQETQYF
TRBD2 TRBJ2-3 16 TRBV5-1 once TGCGCCAGCAGCTCAGGGACTAGCGGGAGAGGGTATACGCAGTATTTT CASSSGTSGRGYTQYF
NA TRBJ1-1 12 TRBV6-5 NA TGTGCCAGCAGTTCCCGACAGCCATGGGCTTTCTTT CASSSRQPWAFF
TRBD2 TRBJ2-5 16 TRBV9 NA TGTGCCAGCAGCGCTCGGGCTAGCGGGAGTAGGGAGACCCAGTACTTC CASSARASGSRETQYF